These 20 T cell receptor beta chains were all obtained from the same sample, sequenced in a study of T cell repertoires in cytomegalovirus infection. TCRdb fed the reads into MiXCR, producing one record per CDR3 protein. Of roughly 500,000 distinct CDR3 sequences in the sample, roughly a third are singletons; the top ten hold roughly 15%. Their target antigens are unknown. Source: cultured PBMCs, taken from culture after CMV antigen stimulation. The receptor set was obtained from a human donor in good health (CMV status not recorded). Some clones in this sample may be carry-over from other donors' samples.

The chain couples TRBV4-1 to TRBJ1-4, with TRBD1 as a possible D gene (6 bases). The CDR3 covers 15 residues. Germline V lookup: CDR1 MGHRA, CDR2 YSYEKL. Trimming left V 1 base short and J 8 bases short, with 14 bases between. The CDR3: CASSQVGGQWEKLFF. Written as DNA, the CDR3 is TGCGCCAGCAGCCAAGTTGGGGGGCAGTGGGAAAAACTGTTTTTT.

This clonotype has just a few counts. This CDR3 reads CASSSPLALAVRDTGELFF. Here the CDR3 DNA reads TGTGCCAGCAGTTCGCCTCTGGCACTAGCGGTTCGCGACACCGGGGAGCTGTTTTTT. The gene calls are TRBV6-6 and TRBJ2-2; the match to TRBD2 covers 8 bases. CDR1 and CDR2 (germline): MNHNY, SVGAGI (reference sequence). Germline trimming cut 4 bases from V and 3 bases from J; bases unmatched to any gene: 16. CDR3 length: 19 amino acids.

This clonotype showed up just a few times. The chain employs TRBV6-6 and TRBJ1-2; 7 nucleotides align to TRBD1. The CDR3 is 15 amino acids. J was trimmed by 5 bases and V by 2 bases; bases with no gene match: 8. CDR1 is MNHNY, CDR2 SVGAGI, per germline (reference sequence). The CDR3 loop is CASSYDRALGYGYTF. The CDR3, as DNA: TGTGCCAGCAGTTACGACAGGGCCCTCGGGTATGGCTACACCTTC.

The sample holds a few counts of this clonotype. V gene TRBV19 combines with J gene TRBJ1-1; the D is unclear. The germline CDR1 and CDR2 sequences are LNHDA and SQIVND (reference sequence). The CDR3 runs 13 residues. V gave up 5 bases and J gave up 1 base, with 8 bases separating them. The CDR3, as DNA: TGTGCCAGTAGTGTATTCCAGAACACTGAAGCTTTCTTT. Translation gives CASSVFQNTEAFF. The whole variable domain, filled in from reference TRBV19 and TRBJ1-1, reads DGGITQSPKYLFRKEGQNVTLSCEQNLNHDAMYWYRQDPGQGLRLIYYSQIVNDFQKGDIAEGYSVSREKKESFPLTVTSAQKNPTAFYLCASSVFQNTEAFFGQGTRLTVV.

This clonotype was picked up a small number of times. The chain has TRBV9 and TRBJ2-3, with D perhaps given as TRBD1 or TRBD2 (6 bases each). This CDR3 has 16 amino acids. V lost 4 bases and J 0 bases, leaving 15 bases between the germline ends. CDR1 is SGDLS and CDR2 is YYNGEE in the germline V gene. This CDR3 reads CASSKRGGISTDTQYF. CDR3 DNA sequence: TGTGCCAGCAGCAAAAGAGGGGGGATTAGCACAGATACGCAGTATTTT.

This clonotype was seen a handful of times. The rearrangement uses TRBV7-2 and TRBJ1-2; TRBD1 is a possible D gene (5 bases). The germline V gene encodes CDR1 SGHTA and CDR2 FQGNSA. V dropped 3 bases and J dropped 4 bases, with 12 bases sitting between them. The CDR3 is 14 residues long. CDR3 nucleotide sequence: TGTGCCAGCAGCTTCGGGCAGGGTCTCTATGGCTACACCTTC. This encodes CASSFGQGLYGYTF.

The rearrangement joins TRBV7-2 to TRBJ2-3; D gene uncertain. Trimming took off 2 bases at V and 5 bases at J, with 17 bases between the two ends. Germline V gene lookup returns CDR1 SGHTA and CDR2 FQGNSA. This CDR3 is 16 amino acids long. CDR3 protein: CASSLPSIRYVDTQYF. The DNA for the CDR3 is TGTGCCAGCAGCTTACCTTCAATCCGATACGTAGATACGCAGTATTTT. The full variable domain, rest sourced from reference TRBV7-2 and TRBJ2-3, is GAGVSQSPSNKVTEKGKDVELRCDPISGHTALYWYRQSLGQGLEFLIYFQGNSAPDKSGLPSDRFSAERTGGSVSTLTIQRTQQEDSAVYLCASSLPSIRYVDTQYFGPGTRLTVL.

The J gene is TRBJ2-6, the V gene TRBV15; weak D call: TRBD1 (5 bases). V lost 6 bases and J 1 base, leaving 10 bases between the germline ends. Germline V gene sequence: CDR1 LNHNV, CDR2 YYDKDF (reference sequence). The CDR3 is made up of 15 amino acids. CDR3 sequence reads: CATRRTPSGANVLTF. The CDR3 coding sequence is TGTGCCACCAGAAGGACACCGTCTGGGGCCAACGTCCTGACTTTC. The entire variable domain, with the rest obtained from reference TRBV15 and TRBJ2-6, is as follows: DAMVIQNPRYQVTQFGKPVTLSCSQTLNHNVMYWYQQKSSQAPKLLFHYYDKDFNNEADTPDNFQSRRPNTSFCFLDIRSPGLGDTAMYLCATRRTPSGANVLTFGAGSRLTVL.

This chain links TRBV20-1 with TRBJ2-1, with D perhaps being TRBD1 or TRBD2 (5 bases each). From germline, CDR1 is DFQATT and CDR2 SNEGSKA (reference sequence). The V gene lost 5 bases and the J gene lost 7 bases, with 15 bases spanning the gap. The CDR3 has 13 amino acids. Here the CDR3 reads CSAPAGTSNEQFF. The CDR3 DNA reads TGCAGTGCTCCCGCAGGGACCTCAAATGAGCAGTTCTTC.

This clonotype was observed a few times. The chain is built from TRBV24-1 and TRBJ2-1; 10 nucleotides match TRBD2. CDR1 and CDR2 (germline): KGHDR, SFDVKD. J was trimmed by 7 bases and V by 4 bases; bases with no gene match: 12. This CDR3 comprises 17 residues. In DNA form, the CDR3 reads TGTGCCACCAGTGACCCCTCAAGCGGGAGGGCCAGGAATGAGCAGTTCTTC. Protein: CATSDPSSGRARNEQFF.

This clonotype has just a few counts. The chain employs TRBV5-1 and TRBJ1-1; 10 nucleotides agree with TRBD1. Germline V gives CDR1 SGHRS, CDR2 YFSETQ. The CDR3 consists of 15 residues. V lost 2 bases to trimming and J lost 5 bases; unmatched junction nucleotides: 6. The chain's CDR3 is CASSFSGTGETEAFF. For the CDR3, the DNA is TGCGCCAGCAGCTTTTCGGGGACAGGGGAGACTGAAGCTTTCTTT. Variable domain in full (rest from reference TRBV5-1 and TRBJ1-1): KAGVTQTPRYLIKTRGQQVTLSCSPISGHRSVSWYQQTPGQGLQFLFEYFSETQRNKGNFPGRFSGRQFSNSRSEMNVSTLELGDSALYLCASSFSGTGETEAFFGQGTRLTVV.

The sample holds a few counts of this clonotype. The V call is TRBV23-1, the J call TRBJ1-2; TRBD1 matches 7 bases. TRBV23-1 is assigned to the ORF class and has an uncertain function. The CDR3 is made up of 15 amino acids. J lost 0 bases, V lost 2 bases, and 3 bases had no gene match. CDR3 sequence: CASSQNDRANYGYTF. In nucleotides, the CDR3 is TGCGCCAGCAGTCAAAACGACAGGGCTAACTATGGCTACACCTTC.

The chain joins TRBV29-1 to TRBJ1-3; D remains unclear. There are 12 residues in the CDR3. The V gene lost 6 bases and the J gene lost 0 bases, with 6 bases spanning the gap. In germline, CDR1 is SQVTM, CDR2 ANQGSEA. The CDR3 loop reads CSVGVSGNTIYF. For the CDR3, the DNA is TGCAGCGTCGGTGTCTCTGGAAACACCATATATTTT.

This clonotype was recorded a few times. The chain's CDR3 is CASRPPGLLEQFF. CDR3 nucleotides: TGTGCCAGCAGACCCCCGGGACTTCTGGAGCAGTTCTTC. This sequence joins TRBV6-5 and TRBJ2-1; tentative D call: TRBD2 (6 bases). CDR3 size: 13 residues. CDR1 is MNHEY and CDR2 is SVGAGI in the germline V gene. Trimming took 6 bases from V and 10 from J, leaving 16 bases between them.

This chain connects TRBV29-1 to TRBJ1-1; 7 positions agree with TRBD1. The germline gives CDR1 SQVTM, CDR2 ANQGSEA. Losses at the gene ends were 6 bases for V and 7 bases for J; bases not matched to a gene: 11. The CDR3 runs 13 residues. In nucleotides, the CDR3 is TGCAGCGTCGTACGACAGGGAATGGGTGAAGCTTTCTTT. It encodes CSVVRQGMGEAFF.

The rearrangement uses TRBV9 and TRBJ2-7, with 9 bases aligning to TRBD1. The CDR3 has 17 residues. V shed 0 bases and J 2 bases; nucleotides not matched to a gene: 9. CDR1 is SGDLS, CDR2 YYNGEE, per germline. The CDR3 here is CASSVAGQGAIPYEQYF. The CDR3 bases are TGTGCCAGCAGCGTAGCGGGACAGGGAGCGATCCCCTACGAGCAGTACTTC.

This chain connects TRBV7-6 to TRBJ2-3; 9 nucleotides align to TRBD2. The CDR3 spans 17 residues. The V gene's germline CDR1 is SGHVS and CDR2 FNYEAQ. Trimming cost V 5 bases and J 0 bases; bases outside gene matches: 9. The CDR3 DNA reads TGTGCCAGCAGCCAACGGACTAGCGAAACTAGCACAGATACGCAGTATTTT. Translation gives CASSQRTSETSTDTQYF.

The chain uses TRBV7-2 and TRBJ2-2; the D gene is possibly TRBD1 (5 bases). V was clipped by 6 bases and J by 5 bases, with 10 bases between them. The germline gives CDR1 SGHTA, CDR2 FQGNSA. The CDR3 loop spans 13 amino acids. DNA for the CDR3: TGTGCCAGCAGTTTTGGGGCTACCGGGGAGCTGTTTTTT. This encodes CASSFGATGELFF.

This clonotype was seen only a few times. This chain joins TRBV7-2 and TRBJ2-3, with 10 positions matching TRBD1. V dropped 5 bases and J dropped 3; count of bases not matched to a gene: 8. Germline values: CDR1 SGHTA, CDR2 FQGNSA. The CDR3 has 16 residues. The CDR3 coding sequence is TGTGCCAGCAGCCATTACCCGGGACAGGGGACAGATACGCAGTATTTT. Amino acid sequence: CASSHYPGQGTDTQYF.

This clonotype was seen more than once but under ten times. This chain connects TRBV19 to TRBJ2-1; 7 bases line up with TRBD1. Looked up from germline, CDR1 is LNHDA and CDR2 is SQIVND (reference sequence). Trimming removed 5 bases from V and 3 bases from J; junction bases left unmatched: 7. CDR3 size: 15 residues. The CDR3 here is CASSRPGQYYNEQFF. In nucleotides, the CDR3 is TGTGCCAGTAGTCGCCCGGGACAGTACTACAATGAGCAGTTCTTC.